The 3 T cell receptor beta chains below all came from one sample that was sequenced in a study of preoperative IRX-2 immunotherapy in early breast cancer. Treatment denoted: preoperative locoregional IRX-2 cytokine immunotherapy. This table comes from immunoSEQ multiplex PCR, and its TCRdb copy is limited to in-frame clones, with some not included. The table has approximately 98,000 clones, approximately 90% seen once. This material consisted of tumor tissue, taken after IRX-2 immunotherapy. Receptors originate from a human donor with breast cancer.

The chain is built from TRBV1 and TRBJ2-3; no check of the table's D call, TRBD1, against the DNA was made. TRBV1 is flagged as a pseudogene. The CDR3 extends over 18 amino acids. CDR3 DNA sequence: TGCGCCAGCAGCCAAGATAAAAGGCAGGGCTCGTTTTCAGATACGCAGTATTTT. Translating it yields CASSQDKRQGSFSDTQYF.

J is TRBJ2-7 and V is TRBV15; 7 bases are shared with TRBD2. The germline CDR1 and CDR2 sequences are LNHNV and YYDKDF (reference sequence). The CDR3 sequence is 16 residues long. V dropped 1 base and J dropped 4; count of bases not matched to a gene: 10. The CDR3 loop is CATSRVIRGVSYEQYF. The CDR3 DNA sequence: TGTGCCACCAGCAGAGTGATTCGGGGGGTGTCATACGAGCAGTACTTC.

The J gene is TRBJ2-5, the V gene TRBV19; no definite D call. The V gene lost 4 bases and the J gene lost 2 bases, with 5 bases spanning the gap. Germline CDR1 and CDR2: LNHDA and SQIVND (reference sequence). The CDR3 is 12 residues long. CDR3 amino acids: CASSRVQETQYF. In DNA form, the CDR3 reads TGTGCCAGTAGTAGGGTGCAAGAGACCCAGTACTTC.